This TCR beta chain is from a study of T cells in Graves' hyperthyroidism and ophthalmopathy (dated by TCRdb to between 2018 and 2021). Background for the entire study: TCR V-J signatures able to tell the groups apart were searched for in a discovery cohort of 90 to 100 patients, of whom 43 had Graves' ophthalmopathy and more than 55 had stable Graves' hyperthyroidism. Prospective prediction of ophthalmopathy was tested in an independent validation cohort consisting of about 20 hyperthyroidism patients and 15 to 17 patients who later progressed to ophthalmopathy. The 75 to 100 discovery patients were divided at random into training and test sets in a 7:3 ratio. In several Graves' hyperthyroidism patients, the study also compared T-cell repertoires from thyroid tissue with T-cell repertoires from blood. Once sampling was done, hyperthyroidism patients were given methimazole at a starting dose of 30 mg daily, whereas ophthalmopathy patients were given high-dose intravenous methylprednisolone. The paper describes TCR Vbeta CDR3 sequencing of more than 120 peripheral blood samples, made up of 43 ophthalmopathy patients, some 80 hyperthyroidism patients and 17 progressor patients. What the study reported, not specific to this receptor: During validation, the model predicted progression to ophthalmopathy a median of approximately 6.5 months ahead of onset, with just under 71% sensitivity and 72.22% specificity. Most expanded thyroid clonotypes (frequency above 0.001) were also detected in blood, suggesting blood repertoires may reflect thyroid immune responses. Sample size was not statistically predetermined, and investigators were not blinded to group allocation. Ophthalmopathy was separated from stable hyperthyroidism by a 13 V-J signature model, with approximately 90% sensitivity and approximately 81% specificity obtained in cross-validation and 80%/75% obtained in testing.

TCR beta CDR3 regions were amplified from RNA transcripts. A first-round RT-PCR of the TCR CDR3 used the HTBI primer set with the Qiagen OneStep RT-PCR kit. A second multiplex PCR round built the libraries, followed by size selection and purification. Sequencing of the libraries was done on an Illumina HiSeq2000 using paired-end 100 bp reads. Concerning the study's data processing: SOAPnuke was used to process the raw data, throwing out any read that contained adapters or uncalled bases, had a mean Phred below 15, or lacked an exact constant-primer or identifier match. COPE v1.2.5 was used to merge the high-quality paired reads, and each unique nucleotide sequence was defined as a clonotype. MiTCR v1.1 was used to align the clonotypes against IMGT TRBV, TRBD and TRBJ reference segments. The analysis was restricted to V-J combinations with a frequency above 0.0001, which together covered 99% to 99.2% of the repertoires. The TCS score was defined as the ratio of F50 (clonal expansion) to E x V (chaos), calculated using BLOSUM62-based TCRdist between CDR3 peptides within each V-J. Welch's t-statistics and random forest reduced 500 to 550 V-J features to 13, which were used in a naive Bayes classifier (R e1071). The raw public data were reprocessed by TCRdb itself: fastp quality trimming at Q25, MiXCR clonotype calling, in-frame beta chains only. Here each entry gathers all rows of one CDR3 protein and keeps the most common genes and DNA. These V and J calls originate from TCRdb's pipeline instead of the authors' own analysis. Recorded for this sample are about 540,000 distinct CDR3 sequences; about 43% of them occurred a single time. The ten largest clones capture roughly 8.2% of the sample.

Stable Graves' hyperthyroidism was defined as the absence of progression to ophthalmopathy over 18 months of follow-up. The hyperthyroidism patients were between 18 and 65 years old and newly diagnosed, with a disease duration of less than 2 months. Any patient with an uncontrolled infection, another autoimmune disease, pregnancy or lactation was excluded. Diagnoses were based on clinical symptoms, serum thyroxine and TRAb, thyroid ultrasound and orbital computed tomography. Trizol reagent was used to extract total RNA, and RNA quality was then checked on an Agilent 2100 Bioanalyzer. As concerns this clonotype: Its antigen specificity is not known. No quality values exist for individual bases; no much larger clone is one base distant.

The sequence derives from a woman under 30 with Graves' hyperthyroidism. Donor details come from another sample of the same person, matched by shared clones. Sequences were obtained from peripheral blood or thyroid tissue (not recorded which).

Here the CDR3 is given as CASGRTGANVLTF. The DNA is TGTGCCAGCGGACGCACAGGGGCCAACGTCCTGACTTTC. The rearranged chain carries TRBV12-3 or TRBV12-4 and TRBJ2-6; the D gene remains uncertain. V is reduced by 8 bases and J by 4 bases, leaving a spacing of 9 bases between them. The CDR3 runs 13 residues from the cysteine to the phenylalanine. The kept DNA is CDR3 alone, 39 bases in frame from the first base.